These T cell receptor beta chains were read from a single sample in a study of Ad26.COV2.S vaccination and SARS-CoV-2 variants. Assay: immunoSEQ multiplex PCR; the TCRdb copy retains only in-frame clones and omits some. The sample has about 350,000 clones, 86% seen once. This specimen consisted of peripheral blood, obtained in a trial of Ad26.COV2.S vaccine versus placebo. These receptors came from a person aged 18-60 years who received the Ad26.COV2.S COVID-19 vaccine or a placebo. The CDR3 runs from the conserved cysteine through the conserved F or W. D genes are given only for firm matches. Rows give clone size only sometimes, using once, few, many, or a class for an expanded clone.

clone size: .; J gene: TRBJ2-3; V gene: TRBV11-2; D gene: .; CDR3 DNA: TGTGCCAGCAGCCCCGTAAGCCCCACAGATACGCAGTATTTT; CDR3 protein: CASSPVSPTDTQYF
clone size: .; J gene: TRBJ1-5; V gene: TRBV28; D gene: TRBD1; CDR3 DNA: TGTGCCAGCAGTTTTGGGACAGGGCGAGAGCCCCAGCATTTT; CDR3 protein: CASSFGTGREPQHF
clone size: once; J gene: TRBJ2-5; V gene: TRBV7-9; D gene: .; CDR3 DNA: TGTGCCAGCAGCTTACTGGTCGCGGACGAGACCCAGTACTTC; CDR3 protein: CASSLLVADETQYF
clone size: .; J gene: TRBJ1-2; V gene: TRBV6-4; D gene: .; CDR3 DNA: TGTGCCAGCAGTGACTGGGGAGGCTATGGCTACACCTTC; CDR3 protein: CASSDWGGYGYTF
clone size: .; J gene: TRBJ1-1; V gene: TRBV4-3; D gene: .; CDR3 DNA: TGCGCCAGCAGCCAAGTGGCCGGATGGAACACTGAAGCTTTCTTT; CDR3 protein: CASSQVAGWNTEAFF
clone size: .; J gene: TRBJ1-1; V gene: TRBV28; D gene: TRBD1; CDR3 DNA: TGTGCCAGCAGCACCCCCGGGACAGGGGGCGCGGGGACTGAAGCTTTCTTT; CDR3 protein: CASSTPGTGGAGTEAFF
clone size: .; J gene: TRBJ2-1; V gene: TRBV6-5; D gene: .; CDR3 DNA: TGTGCCAGCAAATTCAGCCTCAACAATGAGCAGTTCTTC; CDR3 protein: CASKFSLNNEQFF
clone size: .; J gene: TRBJ1-2; V gene: TRBV28; D gene: .; CDR3 DNA: TGTGCCAGCAGTTTGAACATAGTGACGATCGGCTACACCTTC; CDR3 protein: CASSLNIVTIGYTF
clone size: once; J gene: TRBJ2-7; V gene: TRBV7-2; D gene: .; CDR3 DNA: TGTGCCAGCAGTCCACAGACAGGATCTACGGAGCAGTACTTC; CDR3 protein: CASSPQTGSTEQYF
clone size: .; J gene: TRBJ1-1; V gene: TRBV19; D gene: .; CDR3 DNA: TGTGCCAGTAGTACAGGAGTGTGGACTGAAGCTTTCTTT; CDR3 protein: CASSTGVWTEAFF
clone size: .; J gene: TRBJ1-3; V gene: TRBV7-9; D gene: .; CDR3 DNA: TGTGCCAGCAGCTTAAACGCCTCTGGAAACACCATATATTTT; CDR3 protein: CASSLNASGNTIYF
clone size: .; J gene: TRBJ2-5; V gene: TRBV25-1; D gene: TRBD1; CDR3 DNA: TGTGCCAGCAGTGAAGGCAGGACAGGGTACCAAGAGACCCAGTACTTC; CDR3 protein: CASSEGRTGYQETQYF
clone size: .; J gene: TRBJ2-7; V gene: TRBV7-2; D gene: .; CDR3 DNA: TGTGCCAGCAGCTTAGACTCGGTGGGTCTCTCCTACGAGCAGTACTTC; CDR3 protein: CASSLDSVGLSYEQYF
clone size: .; J gene: TRBJ2-5; V gene: TRBV5-1; D gene: .; CDR3 DNA: TGCGCCAGCAGCTTGGGGTCGGGAGAGACCCAGTACTTC; CDR3 protein: CASSLGSGETQYF
clone size: .; J gene: TRBJ1-2; V gene: TRBV9; D gene: TRBD1; CDR3 DNA: TGTGCCAGCAGCGGATTCCGGGACAGCTATGGCTACACCTTC; CDR3 protein: CASSGFRDSYGYTF
clone size: .; J gene: TRBJ1-2; V gene: TRBV4-3; D gene: .; CDR3 DNA: TGCGCCAGCAGCCAAGTATCAGGGGTTGGCTATGGCTACACCTTC; CDR3 protein: CASSQVSGVGYGYTF
clone size: .; J gene: TRBJ2-2; V gene: TRBV7-9; D gene: TRBD2; CDR3 DNA: TGTGCCAGCAGCTCGGCGATAGGACTAGCGGGAGTTACCGGGGAGCTGTTTTTT; CDR3 protein: CASSSAIGLAGVTGELFF
clone size: .; J gene: TRBJ2-2; V gene: TRBV7-8; D gene: .; CDR3 DNA: TGTGCCAGCAGGTCGGACTACATTAACACCGGGGAGCTGTTTTTT; CDR3 protein: CASRSDYINTGELFF
clone size: once; J gene: TRBJ2-7; V gene: TRBV11-2; D gene: TRBD1; CDR3 DNA: TGTGCCAGCAGCCCGGGGACAGGGAACTACGAGCAGTACTTC; CDR3 protein: CASSPGTGNYEQYF
clone size: .; J gene: TRBJ2-1; V gene: TRBV12-5; D gene: .; CDR3 DNA: TGTGCTAGTGTCGGAGACTCGGAGCAGTTCTTC; CDR3 protein: CASVGDSEQFF
clone size: few; J gene: TRBJ2-1; V gene: TRBV5-4; D gene: TRBD1; CDR3 DNA: TGTGCCAGCAGCCACCCCGGGACAGGGGACGATGAGCAGTTCTTC; CDR3 protein: CASSHPGTGDDEQFF
clone size: .; J gene: TRBJ1-2; V gene: TRBV5-4; D gene: .; CDR3 DNA: TGTGCCAGCAGCTTGGGGGCAGGGGCCGCCTCTGGCTACACCTTC; CDR3 protein: CASSLGAGAASGYTF
clone size: many; J gene: TRBJ1-5; V gene: TRBV5-1; D gene: .; CDR3 DNA: TGCGCCAGCAGCCGGGGGGATGGTCAGCCCCAGCATTTT; CDR3 protein: CASSRGDGQPQHF
clone size: .; J gene: TRBJ1-6; V gene: TRBV10-3; D gene: .; CDR3 DNA: TGTGCCATCAGTGGAGGGAGGCAGGGAATTAATTCACCCCTCCACTTT; CDR3 protein: CAISGGRQGINSPLHF
clone size: .; J gene: TRBJ2-1; V gene: TRBV27; D gene: TRBD2; CDR3 DNA: TGTGCCAGCAGGCGACTAGCGGGAGAATACAATGAGCAGTTCTTC; CDR3 protein: CASRRLAGEYNEQFF
clone size: .; J gene: TRBJ2-1; V gene: TRBV7-3; D gene: .; CDR3 DNA: TGTGCCAGCAGCTTAATAGGCGTAAGGGGGGCCGTGCAGTTCTTC; CDR3 protein: CASSLIGVRGAVQFF
clone size: .; J gene: TRBJ2-1; V gene: TRBV12-3/TRBV12-4; D gene: .; CDR3 DNA: TGTGCCAGCAGTTCGTCCTACGGGAATGAGCAGTTCTTC; CDR3 protein: CASSSSYGNEQFF
clone size: .; J gene: TRBJ2-5; V gene: TRBV18; D gene: .; CDR3 DNA: TGTGCCAGCTCACCCCCCGGGGAAGAGACCCAGTACTTC; CDR3 protein: CASSPPGEETQYF
clone size: .; J gene: TRBJ1-4; V gene: TRBV2; D gene: .; CDR3 DNA: TGTGCCAGCAAATCGGACAGCGAAAAACTGTTTTTT; CDR3 protein: CASKSDSEKLFF
clone size: .; J gene: TRBJ2-1; V gene: TRBV24-1; D gene: .; CDR3 DNA: TGTGCCACCAGTGATTTTGGGGGGACCGGGGGTGAGCAGTTCTTC; CDR3 protein: CATSDFGGTGGEQFF
clone size: .; J gene: TRBJ1-2; V gene: TRBV5-1; D gene: TRBD1; CDR3 DNA: TGCGCCAGCAGCCAGGGACAGGGTCTAGGCTACACCTTC; CDR3 protein: CASSQGQGLGYTF
clone size: .; J gene: TRBJ2-1; V gene: TRBV4-1; D gene: TRBD2; CDR3 DNA: TGCGCCAGCAGCCAAGGTCCCCTAGCGGTTAGCTCCTACAATGAGCAGTTCTTC; CDR3 protein: CASSQGPLAVSSYNEQFF
clone size: .; J gene: TRBJ2-4; V gene: TRBV3-1/TRBV3-2; D gene: .; CDR3 DNA: TGTGCCAGCAGCCCCACCGGGGTGGCCAAAAACATTCAGTACTTC; CDR3 protein: CASSPTGVAKNIQYF
clone size: .; J gene: TRBJ2-7; V gene: TRBV11-2; D gene: .; CDR3 DNA: TGTGCCAGCAGCTTAGCCCCCGGGGAGTACTTC; CDR3 protein: CASSLAPGEYF
clone size: .; J gene: TRBJ2-7; V gene: TRBV3-1/TRBV3-2; D gene: .; CDR3 DNA: TGTGCCAGCAGCCAAGTTACGACCTCCGAGCAGTACTTC; CDR3 protein: CASSQVTTSEQYF
clone size: .; J gene: TRBJ2-2; V gene: TRBV19; D gene: TRBD1; CDR3 DNA: TGTGCCAGGACAGGGACGAACACCGGGGAGCTGTTTTTT; CDR3 protein: CARTGTNTGELFF
clone size: .; J gene: TRBJ2-2; V gene: TRBV18; D gene: TRBD2; CDR3 DNA: TGTGCCAGCTCGAGCGGGAGGGCCGAAGGCGGGGAGCTGTTTTTT; CDR3 protein: CASSSGRAEGGELFF
clone size: few; J gene: TRBJ1-1; V gene: TRBV7-2; D gene: TRBD1; CDR3 DNA: TGTGCCAGCAGCCTTGACAGGGCTGAAGCTTTCTTT; CDR3 protein: CASSLDRAEAFF
clone size: once; J gene: TRBJ1-5; V gene: TRBV28; D gene: TRBD1; CDR3 DNA: TGTGCCAGCAGTTTAAATAGGGGGCCTCAGCCCCAGCATTTT; CDR3 protein: CASSLNRGPQPQHF
clone size: .; J gene: TRBJ1-1; V gene: TRBV3-1/TRBV3-2; D gene: .; CDR3 DNA: TGTGCCAGCAGCCAAGGACAGCACACTGAAGCTTTCTTT; CDR3 protein: CASSQGQHTEAFF
clone size: few; J gene: TRBJ1-3; V gene: TRBV27; D gene: .; CDR3 DNA: TGTGCCAGCTCCCCTCACCTGGGGGCTGGAAACACCATATATTTT; CDR3 protein: CASSPHLGAGNTIYF